Detailed here is one T cell receptor (beta chain). Antigen specificity is unknown. Only in-frame clones appear in the TCRdb table, and some are missing; sequencing was by immunoSEQ multiplex PCR. This sample has about 45,000 clones; roughly 70% occur once, and the top ten carry 2.5% to 3.5%. These data belong to a study of PD-1 blockade in classical Hodgkin lymphoma. Study-wide background: With a 2-week interval, patients received intravenous nivolumab at 3 mg/kg.

Exposure to brentuximab vedotin varied, and each patient had relapsed following autologous stem cell transplantation. Best outcomes ranged across complete response, partial response and progressive disease. Germline lookup yields CDR1 MDHEN and CDR2 SYDVKM. The ends were cut back, 3 bases at V and 3 bases at J, with 8 bases in the middle. The CDR3 consists of 13 residues. Study observations and caveats: In CD4+ cells, TCR diversity went up significantly by C4D1, but in CD8+ cells it did not.

This specimen consisted of peripheral blood mononuclear cells (PBMCs), obtained before the second cycle of nivolumab. The sequence was obtained from a human donor with classical Hodgkin lymphoma. V and J are TRBV28 and TRBJ1-1; D gene unclear. The CDR3 is CASSFFRDTEAFF. In DNA form, the CDR3 reads TGTGCCAGCAGTTTCTTTAGGGACACTGAAGCTTTCTTT.